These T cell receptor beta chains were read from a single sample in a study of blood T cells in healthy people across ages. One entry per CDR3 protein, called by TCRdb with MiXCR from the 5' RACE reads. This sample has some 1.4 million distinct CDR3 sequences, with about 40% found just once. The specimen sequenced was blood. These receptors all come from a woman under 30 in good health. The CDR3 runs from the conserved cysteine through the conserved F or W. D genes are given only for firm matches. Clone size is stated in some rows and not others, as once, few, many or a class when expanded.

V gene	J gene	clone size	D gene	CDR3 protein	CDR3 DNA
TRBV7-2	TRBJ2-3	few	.	CASSLPTPDTQYF	TGTGCCAGCAGCTTACCCACGCCAGATACGCAGTATTTT
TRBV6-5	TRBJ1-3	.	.	CASSQRGGWNTIYF	TGTGCCAGCTCTCAAAGGGGAGGATGGAACACCATATATTTT
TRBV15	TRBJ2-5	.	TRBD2	CATATSGGQETQYF	TGTGCCACCGCGACTAGCGGGGGCCAAGAGACCCAGTACTTC
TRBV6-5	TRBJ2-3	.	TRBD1	CATARQGYLSTDTQYF	TGTGCCACCGCGCGACAGGGCTATCTTAGCACAGATACGCAGTATTTT
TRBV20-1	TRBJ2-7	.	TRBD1	CSARKTGGNDEQYF	TGCAGTGCCCGGAAGACAGGGGGCAACGACGAGCAGTACTTC
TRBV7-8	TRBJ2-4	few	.	CASSLDAGGYIQYF	TGTGCCAGCAGCTTAGATGCAGGGGGGTACATTCAGTACTTC
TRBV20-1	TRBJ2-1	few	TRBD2	CSPREAAGDNEQFF	TGCAGTCCTAGGGAGGCAGCGGGAGACAATGAGCAGTTCTTC
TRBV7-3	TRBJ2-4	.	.	CASSLTQGGIQYF	TGTGCCAGCAGCTTAACACAAGGAGGAATTCAGTACTTC
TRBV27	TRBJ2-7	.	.	CASRGSGWEQYF	TGTGCCAGCAGAGGGTCAGGGTGGGAGCAGTACTTC
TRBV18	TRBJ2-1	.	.	CASSPMNAAAPKGEQFF	TGTGCCAGCTCACCTATGAATGCGGCGGCGCCAAAGGGTGAGCAGTTCTTC
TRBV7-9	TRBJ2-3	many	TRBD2	CAISHPVAGGESTDTQYF	TGTGCCATCAGCCACCCCGTAGCGGGAGGGGAAAGCACAGATACGCAGTATTTT
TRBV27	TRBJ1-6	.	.	CASSLLVGLESPLHF	TGTGCCAGCAGTTTATTAGTAGGGCTCGAGTCACCCCTCCACTTT
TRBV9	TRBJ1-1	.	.	CASSPPFGTGNTEAFF	TGTGCCAGCAGCCCGCCATTTGGCACAGGGAACACTGAAGCTTTCTTT